Shown below are 23 T cell receptor beta chains from a single sample sequenced in a study of CD8+CD57+ T cells in acquired aplastic anemia (dated by TCRdb to 2016 to 2018). TCRdb names Illumina HiSeq 2000 as the instrument used. Genomic DNA served as template for TCR beta VDJ combination and CDR3 sequence profiling. The raw public reads went through TCRdb reprocessing: fastp at Q25, MiXCR clone calling, in-frame beta chains kept. Records with the same CDR3 protein are collapsed into one entry carrying the most frequent genes and DNA. The sample has over 150,000 distinct CDR3 sequences on record, around 45% of them singletons. The ten biggest clones cover 1.1% of the sample. Sequences were obtained from sorted CD4+, CD8+, or CD8+CD57+ T cells (not recorded which) from PBMCs. All receptors come from a human donor in good health.

The chain employs TRBV30 and TRBJ2-7; the D gene is possibly TRBD1 (6 bases). Trimming left V 0 bases short and J 4 bases short, with 13 bases between. CDR3 length equals 14 residues. Germline V lookup: CDR1 GTSNPN, CDR2 SVGIG (reference sequence). CDR3 residues: CAWSVGGVRYEQYF. In DNA, the CDR3 is TGTGCCTGGAGTGTAGGGGGAGTTCGTTACGAGCAGTACTTC.

There are a few counts of this clonotype. The chain links TRBV25-1 to TRBJ2-3; 12 bases align to TRBD2. Germline V gene lookup returns CDR1 MGHDK and CDR2 SYGVNS. V shed 6 bases and J 2 bases; nucleotides not matched to a gene: 12. This CDR3 contains 18 residues. The DNA of the CDR3 is TGTGCCAGCAGCGCTGGGACTAGCGGGCGGAGCTTCACAGATACGCAGTATTTT. Translated: CASSAGTSGRSFTDTQYF. Full variable domain (missing parts from reference TRBV25-1 and TRBJ2-3): EADIYQTPRYLVIGTGKKITLECSQTMGHDKMYWYQQDPGMELHLIHYSYGVNSTEKGDLSSESTVSRIRTEHFPLTLESARPSHTSQYLCASSAGTSGRSFTDTQYFGPGTRLTVL.

This clonotype has a count of ten or more. J is TRBJ2-2 and V is TRBV7-6; 10 bases match TRBD1. CDR1 and CDR2 (germline): SGHVS, FNYEAQ. Trimming took 3 bases from V and 5 from J; bases not matched to a gene: 3. The CDR3 runs 15 residues. The CDR3 here is CASSFRTGGTGELFF. In DNA, the CDR3 is TGTGCCAGCAGCTTCCGGACAGGGGGTACCGGGGAGCTGTTTTTT.

This clonotype was detected a few times. The V call is TRBV7-9, the J call TRBJ2-3; D unclear. Trimming shortened V by 3 bases and J by 4 bases, and 8 bases separated the two germline ends. Germline V gene sequence: CDR1 SEHNR, CDR2 FQNEAQ (reference sequence). This CDR3 has 13 residues. The CDR3 DNA reads TGTGCCAGCAGCTTTACCGGGTCAGATACGCAGTATTTT. Its translation: CASSFTGSDTQYF.

This chain connects TRBV14 to TRBJ1-4; D possibly corresponds to TRBD1 (5 bases). Deletions cut 5 bases from V and 8 bases from J, with 21 bases between. This CDR3 contains 16 residues. Germline V gives CDR1 SGHDN, CDR2 FVKESK. CDR3 loop: CASSLGTFKEGEKLFF. The CDR3 DNA reads TGTGCCAGCAGCTTAGGAACGTTCAAGGAGGGGGAAAAACTGTTTTTT.

The J gene is TRBJ2-3, the V gene TRBV9, with D perhaps matching TRBD2 (6 bases). Germline-derived CDR1 and CDR2 are SGDLS and YYNGEE. Trimming pared 2 bases from V and 4 bases from J, leaving 11 bases between. This CDR3 is built from 14 residues. The chain's CDR3 is CASSVAGNADTQYF. For the CDR3, the DNA is TGTGCCAGCAGCGTTGCGGGGAACGCAGATACGCAGTATTTT. The whole variable domain, remainder taken from reference TRBV9 and TRBJ2-3, is DSGVTQTPKHLITATGQRVTLRCSPRSGDLSVYWYQQSLDQGLQFLIQYYNGEERAKGNILERFSAQQFPDLHSELNLSSLELGDSALYFCASSVAGNADTQYFGPGTRLTVL.

The chain employs TRBV9 and TRBJ1-2; 7 nucleotides align to TRBD1. Germline V lookup: CDR1 SGDLS, CDR2 YYNGEE. The CDR3 spans 17 residues. V lost 3 bases to trimming and J lost 8 bases; unmatched junction nucleotides: 19. As DNA, the CDR3 is TGTGCCAGCAGCGCATCCGCGGTCGGAGACAGGGACCGAGGCTACACCTTC. It codes for CASSASAVGDRDRGYTF.

The gene calls are TRBV2 and TRBJ1-5, with D possibly being TRBD1 (5 bases). The V end was cut by 5 bases, the J end by 3 bases, with 11 bases between. The CDR3 has 14 residues. Germline V gene lookup returns CDR1 SNHLY and CDR2 FYNNEI. DNA of the CDR3: TGTGCCAGCAGTCGGGGACGGGACAATCAGCCCCAGCATTTT. This translates into CASSRGRDNQPQHF.

Concerning this clonotype: A much larger clone is a single base away; this may be a read error. The V call is TRBV20-1, the J call TRBJ1-1; no firm D call. The CDR3 runs to 15 residues. Germline-derived CDR1 and CDR2 are DFQATT and SNEGSKA (reference sequence). CDR3 in DNA: TGCAGTGCTAGACGAGGAAGGGCGATGAACACTGGAGCTTTCTTT. As protein: CSARRGRAMNTGAFF.

The genes are TRBV2 and TRBJ2-1; D remains unclear. The germline V gene encodes CDR1 SNHLY and CDR2 FYNNEI. The CDR3 has 17 amino acids. The ends were cut back, 7 bases at V and 1 base at J, with 20 bases in the middle. This chain's CDR3 is CASKSSSMDRSYNEQFF. The CDR3 nucleotides are TGTGCCAGCAAGTCGTCATCAATGGACCGTTCCTACAATGAGCAGTTCTTC. The entire variable domain, with the rest obtained from reference TRBV2 and TRBJ2-1, is as follows: EPEVTQTPSHQVTQMGQEVILRCVPISNHLYFYWYRQILGQKVEFLVSFYNNEISEKSEIFDDQFSVERPDGSNFTLKIRSTKLEDSAMYFCASKSSSMDRSYNEQFFGPGTRLTVL.

This clonotype was detected many times. The chain combines TRBV6-5 with TRBJ2-3; no reliable D call. The CDR3 is 16 residues long. Trimming shortened V by 2 bases and J by 4 bases, and 16 bases separated the two germline ends. Per the germline V gene, CDR1 is MNHEY and CDR2 is SVGAGI. The CDR3 here is CASSYDSPQWSDTQYF. CDR3 bases: TGTGCCAGCAGTTACGATTCTCCCCAATGGTCAGATACGCAGTATTTT.

This clonotype was seen ten or more times. The chain has TRBV6-1 and TRBJ1-6; no definite D call. Germline V lookup: CDR1 MNHNS, CDR2 SASEGT. This CDR3 is built from 14 residues. V shed 3 bases and J shed 13 bases, with 16 bases lying between them. In DNA, the CDR3 is TGTGCCAGCAGTGAGAGGGCAGACTCTTCGCCCCTCCACTTT. It is translated as CASSERADSSPLHF.

The chain is built from TRBV24-1 and TRBJ1-2, with D possibly being TRBD1 (5 bases). Trimming took 5 bases from V and 3 from J, leaving 9 bases between them. This CDR3 spans 13 amino acids. Germline lookup yields CDR1 KGHDR and CDR2 SFDVKD. Here the CDR3 reads CATSGGTDYGYTF. For the CDR3, the DNA is TGTGCCACCAGTGGAGGGACGGACTATGGCTACACCTTC.

There are many counts of this clonotype. The rearrangement links TRBV5-6 to TRBJ1-3; TRBD1 aligns across 9 bases. With 3 bases clipped from V and 0 bases from J, the junction kept 4 bases outside the gene matches. CDR1 SGHDT and CDR2 YYEEEE come from the germline V gene. This CDR3 contains 16 residues. Written as DNA, the CDR3 is TGTGCCAGCAGCTATCAGGACAGGGGCTCTGGAAACACCATATATTTT. As protein: CASSYQDRGSGNTIYF.

The chain combines TRBV24-1 with TRBJ2-1, with D possibly matching TRBD2 (6 bases). Germline V CDR1 and CDR2: KGHDR, SFDVKD. This CDR3 region has 13 residues. V lost 4 bases, J lost 8 bases, and 11 bases lay in between. CDR3 sequence (DNA): TGTGCCACCAGTGAGCGGGACTTCTATGAGCAGTTCTTC. Encoded protein: CATSERDFYEQFF.

The chain carries TRBV7-9 and TRBJ1-1; D unresolved. This CDR3 is built from 13 residues. The V end was cut by 8 bases, the J end by 11 bases, with 21 bases between. Looked up from germline, CDR1 is SEHNR and CDR2 is FQNEAQ (reference sequence). The CDR3 bases are TGTGCCAGCCATCCGGGCCTACTTACGAGGGCTTTCTTT. Its translation is CASHPGLLTRAFF.

On this clonotype itself: A clone one base away is much larger, so this may be a read error. The chain couples TRBV6-1 to TRBJ1-5, with D unclear. The V gene lost 1 base and the J gene lost 1 base, with 8 bases spanning the gap. This CDR3 region has 15 residues. Germline CDR1 is MNHNS and CDR2 is SASEGT. The CDR3, as DNA: TGTGCCAGCAGTGAAGTGTTCCTCAGCAATCAGCCCCAGCATTTT. Its protein product is CASSEVFLSNQPQHF.

There are many counts of this clonotype. The chain employs TRBV7-3 and TRBJ2-1; TRBD2 matches at 12 bases. The CDR3 loop spans 15 amino acids. The germline CDR1 and CDR2 sequences are SGHTA and FQGTGA. Trimming took 3 bases from V and 8 from J; bases not matched to a gene: 5. CDR3 sequence: CASSFRTSGMDEQFF. CDR3 sequence (DNA): TGTGCCAGCAGCTTCCGGACTAGCGGGATGGATGAGCAGTTCTTC.

The V gene is TRBV20-1, the J gene TRBJ1-5; D ambiguous. The CDR3 spans 13 residues. In germline, CDR1 is DFQATT, CDR2 SNEGSKA (reference sequence). The V and J ends lost 3 bases and 1 base respectively, with 7 bases between them. CDR3 nucleotides: TGCAGTGCTAGCCTGGAGAGCAATCAGCCCCAGCATTTT. It codes for CSASLESNQPQHF.

This clonotype was counted at least ten times. The rearrangement joins TRBV7-3 to TRBJ1-1; a possible D gene is TRBD1 (6 bases). The CDR3 has 14 residues. V was trimmed by 5 bases and J by 5 bases, leaving 15 bases between them. Germline-derived CDR1 and CDR2 are SGHTA and FQGTGA. CDR3 in DNA: TGTGCCAGCAGCGTGGGGGCGCAGTTTACTGAAGCTTTCTTT. Translating it yields CASSVGAQFTEAFF.

Many counts were recorded for this clonotype. This rearrangement joins TRBV7-9 to TRBJ1-2; possibly TRBD1 for D (6 bases). Germline CDR1 SEHNR, CDR2 FQNEAQ (reference sequence). Trimming cost V 6 bases and J 4 bases, with 18 bases left between them. CDR3 length equals 15 residues. CDR3 sequence (DNA): TGTGCCAGCAGTTTTCGGGGGGCGCGTCCCTATGGCTACACCTTC. Amino acids: CASSFRGARPYGYTF.

The chain joins TRBV10-3 to TRBJ2-1; D possibly corresponds to TRBD2 (5 bases). The germline V gene encodes CDR1 ENHRY and CDR2 SYGVKD. There are 15 residues in the CDR3. The V and J ends lost 10 bases and 7 bases respectively, with 23 bases between them. In nucleotides, the CDR3 is TGTGCCAGCATACCCCGGCAGCGGCTACCGAATGAGCAGTTCTTC. Encoded protein: CASIPRQRLPNEQFF.

Of note for this clonotype: The conserved final phenylalanine or tryptophan is absent from the CDR3, which likely points to a read error. The V gene is TRBV10-3, the J gene TRBJ2-3; D remains ambiguous. The CDR3 runs to 13 residues. Germline CDR1 and CDR2: ENHRY and SYGVKD. In DNA, the CDR3 is TGTGCCATCAGGGAGTCGGCCACAGATACGCAGTATCTT. Translated: CAIRESATDTQYL.